What follows are 15 T cell receptor beta chains derived from one specimen sequenced in a study of cytomegalovirus exposure and HLA in healthy donors. The PCR was carried out with 60 Vbeta primers and 13 Jbeta primers. Profiling relied on immunoSEQ multiplex PCR, and the TCRdb table lists in-frame clones only, not all of them. The sample yields about 120,000 clones, 74% seen once. Material for sequencing was PBMCs. These receptors all stem from a human donor in good health.

The chain couples TRBV7-2 to TRBJ1-1; D perhaps matches TRBD1 (5 bases). The CDR3 totals 14 residues. V lost 1 base, J lost 1 base, and 7 bases lay in between. Germline values: CDR1 SGHTA, CDR2 FQGNSA. Here the CDR3 reads CASSLGQGNTEAFF. The DNA of the CDR3 is TGTGCCAGCAGCTTAGGGCAGGGGAACACTGAAGCTTTCTTT.

The rearrangement joins TRBV7-3 to TRBJ2-3; D may be TRBD2 (6 bases). V was pared by 5 bases and J by 0 bases, with 15 bases between. The length of the CDR3 is 16 residues. CDR1 and CDR2 (germline): SGHTA, FQGTGA. The CDR3 DNA reads as TGTGCCAGCAGCCTAAAGCGGGCTCCTAGCACAGATACGCAGTATTTT. Its translation: CASSLKRAPSTDTQYF.

The CDR3, as DNA: TGTGCCAGCAGCCCGGGTGGGGGGGGCGGGTATGGCTACACCTTC. It translates to CASSPGGGGGYGYTF. The chain joins TRBV5-4 to TRBJ1-2; tentatively, D is TRBD1 (6 bases). Trimming took 4 bases from V and 5 from J, leaving 18 bases between them. This CDR3 comprises 15 residues. In germline, CDR1 is SGHNT, CDR2 YYREEE (reference sequence).

The chain recombines TRBV27 with TRBJ2-3, with a tentative D call TRBD2 (5 bases). Trimming shortened V by 2 bases and J by 8 bases, and 5 bases separated the two germline ends. This CDR3 is built from 11 residues. Per germline, CDR1 MNHEY and CDR2 SMNVEV (reference sequence). CDR3 coding DNA: TGTGCCAGCAGTTTAGCGGGTACGCAGTATTTT. It specifies CASSLAGTQYF.

V is TRBV11-2 and J is TRBJ2-7; TRBD1 aligns across 9 bases. J was trimmed by 5 bases and V by 4 bases; bases with no gene match: 9. Germline CDR1 reads SGHAT; CDR2 reads FQNNGV. This CDR3 comprises 15 residues. The CDR3 DNA reads as TGTGCCAGCAGCTCAACAGGGGGCGCGGGCGACGAGCAGTACTTC. Its translation: CASSSTGGAGDEQYF.

This clone appeared a few times. J is TRBJ1-4 and V is TRBV19, with 10 bases lining up with TRBD1. Unmatched junction bases numbered 10, after V lost 2 bases and J lost 7 bases. The CDR3 has 17 residues. In germline, CDR1 is LNHDA, CDR2 SQIVND (reference sequence). CDR3 amino acids: CASSITGQGPWGEKLFF. CDR3 nucleotide sequence: TGTGCCAGTAGTATAACGGGACAGGGGCCCTGGGGTGAAAAACTGTTTTTT.

The rearrangement joins TRBV5-1 to TRBJ2-5; D is possibly TRBD2 (6 bases). The CDR3 runs to 14 residues. V lost 4 bases and J lost 1, with 11 bases in between. Germline values: CDR1 SGHRS, CDR2 YFSETQ. CDR3 DNA: TGCGCCAGCAGCCCACGGGACTCCCAAGAGACCCAGTACTTC. Its translation is CASSPRDSQETQYF.

This rearrangement joins TRBV5-4 to TRBJ1-6, with a possible D match to TRBD1 (5 bases). The length of the CDR3 is 15 residues. V shed 0 bases and J shed 7 bases, with 11 bases lying between them. Germline V gene lookup returns CDR1 SGHNT and CDR2 YYREEE (reference sequence). The DNA of the CDR3 is TGTGCCAGCAGCTTGGGTGTCAGGGAAAATTCACCCCTCCACTTT. Protein sequence: CASSLGVRENSPLHF.

This chain uses TRBV29-1 with TRBJ1-1; D gene unclear. V lost 4 bases to trimming and J lost 0 bases, with 12 bases between them. There are 14 residues in the CDR3. The germline V gene has CDR1 SQVTM and CDR2 ANQGSEA. In DNA, the CDR3 is TGCAGCGTTGTGAGGGCAGGACTGAACACTGAAGCTTTCTTT. This sequence encodes CSVVRAGLNTEAFF.

The chain recombines TRBV11-3 with TRBJ1-1, with D hard to call. The CDR3 has 13 amino acids. Deletions cut 3 bases from V and 5 bases from J, with 10 bases between. Germline CDR1 is SGHNT and CDR2 is YENEEA. The CDR3 DNA follows: TGTGCCAGCAGCTTCGGGGAGAGGACTGAAGCTTTCTTT. It encodes CASSFGERTEAFF.

The V call is TRBV7-2, the J call TRBJ1-5; no clear D gene. Trimming cost V 4 bases and J 3 bases, with 10 bases left between them. The germline CDR1 and CDR2 sequences are SGHTA and FQGNSA. The CDR3 sequence is 14 residues long. CDR3 residues: CASSSGSFNQPQHF. CDR3 DNA sequence: TGTGCCAGCAGCTCGGGATCGTTCAATCAGCCCCAGCATTTT.

This clone was counted between two and nine times. The rearrangement links TRBV30 to TRBJ2-5; D is ambiguous. CDR3 length: 13 residues. Germline V gene lookup returns CDR1 GTSNPN and CDR2 SVGIG (reference sequence). V was shortened by 2 bases and J by 1 base, with 8 bases between the two germline ends. CDR3 in amino acids: CAWSKTVQETQYF. CDR3 bases: TGTGCCTGGAGTAAAACGGTCCAAGAGACCCAGTACTTC.

This sequence joins TRBV4-3 and TRBJ1-5; D unclear. From germline, CDR1 is LGHNA and CDR2 YSLEER. With 0 bases removed from V and 2 bases from J, the gap between germline ends came to 17 bases. This CDR3 is built from 18 residues. The CDR3 spells CASSQDLGPGTGNQPQHF. As DNA, the CDR3 is TGCGCCAGCAGCCAAGATCTTGGGCCAGGAACGGGCAATCAGCCCCAGCATTTT.

This chain uses TRBV7-3 with TRBJ1-1; weak D call: TRBD1 (6 bases). CDR3 length: 14 residues. Between the trimmed V and J ends, which lost 5 bases and 0 bases, there was a span of 10 bases. Germline V gene lookup returns CDR1 SGHTA and CDR2 FQGTGA. CDR3 protein: CASSKGQLNTEAFF. The CDR3 DNA follows: TGTGCCAGCAGCAAAGGACAGTTGAACACTGAAGCTTTCTTT.

This chain joins TRBV2 and TRBJ2-7, with 8 bases fitting TRBD1. J lost 9 bases, V lost 0 bases, and 25 bases had no gene match. Germline assignment: CDR1 SNHLY and CDR2 FYNNEI. This CDR3 is built from 20 residues. CDR3 sequence reads: CASSEARGDRTGTVLRGQYF. For the CDR3, the DNA is TGTGCCAGCAGTGAAGCGCGAGGGGACAGGACCGGTACCGTCCTACGAGGGCAGTACTTC.